This TCR beta chain was sequenced during a study of blood T cells in healthy people across ages (dated by TCRdb to between 2015 and 2016). Looking at the study overall: In model experiments, template switching captured about one uniquely barcoded TCR beta cDNA molecule for every two T cells. Using deep sequencing normalized with unique cDNA molecular identifiers, the study measured how TCR beta repertoire diversity changes with age. For two donors (one aged 18 to 30 and one aged 80 or older), the study analyzed two additional independent replicas of 1 million unique cDNA reads from the same blood draw. The donors were divided into four age groups: young (average approximately 16 years), middle-aged (approximately 41), aged (approximately 64) and long-lived (roughly 86). To avoid experimental bias, donors of different ages were spread randomly across the sequencing lanes. Beyond this particular receptor, the publication reports: Observed TCR beta diversity per million T cells fell roughly linearly with age, and a significant reduction was already apparent by age about 36. There was a strong correlation between observed TCR beta diversity and the percentage of naive T cells measured by flow cytometry. The long-lived group showed more naive CD4+ T cells, fewer expanded clones and increased TCR diversity than the aged group, suggesting age selection. Because the CMV infection status of the donors was unknown, age-related changes in expanded clonotypes may potentially have been confounded. Estimates of total diversity based on one million sequenced T cells were considered lower bounds and underestimates. Since profiling was done on bulk unsorted PBMCs, naive and antigen-experienced compartments could not be conclusively compared.

The donors were about 40 Caucasian individuals from Russia, aged roughly 6 to 90 years, who were systemically healthy. Each donor gave 9 to 10 milliliters of peripheral blood, collected into EDTA-treated Vacutainer tubes. Ficoll-Paque density-gradient centrifugation was used to isolate PBMCs, with at least 6.5 million per sample. Total RNA was extracted from PBMCs with Trizol reagent, with at least 6 micrograms obtained per sample. For every donor, an aliquot of PBMCs went through flow cytometry to measure the percentages of naive CD45RAhigh/CD27high T cells. In regard to this clonotype: The target of this receptor is not known. The sample holds no much larger clone one base away, and base qualities are not on file.

The library was generated by 5' RACE. Sequencer: Illumina HiSeq 2500. A second 7 to 11 cycle PCR used a sample-barcoded 5' primer and a J-beta primer mix. A template-switch 5' adaptor carrying 12 random nucleotides introduced a unique molecular identifier onto each TCR beta cDNA molecule. Each sample yielded at least 3 million CDR3-containing paired-end reads. First-strand cDNA synthesis was performed from all RNA using the Mint cDNA synthesis kit, with priming by a TRBC-specific oligonucleotide. All cDNA was treated with uracil-DNA glycosylase and then went through a first 18-cycle PCR with the universal primers M1SS and BC2_uni_R. From the authors' description of their analysis: For normalization, 1 million high-quality reads, each with a distinct molecular identifier, were randomly selected from each sample. Instead of being binned into consensus sequences, reads that shared molecular identifiers were thrown out. MiTCR, with a Q25 quality threshold and the strictest error-elimination algorithm, was used for CDR3 identification, clonotype clustering and error correction. A nonparametric unseen species model with Euler transformation was used to estimate a lower bound on total TCR beta diversity. The public reads were reanalyzed by TCRdb: fastp trimming at Q25, MiXCR alignment, in-frame beta chains only. Identical CDR3 protein sequences are pooled into one entry, listed with their most common genes and DNA. In this record, the V and J calls reflect TCRdb's handling and not the investigators' own analysis. For this sample the table gives 800,000 or so distinct CDR3 sequences, of which more than 35% were detected only once. 18% of the sample is held by the ten biggest clonotypes.

From its cysteine to its phenylalanine, the CDR3 spans 13 amino acids. Kept here is only the CDR3 DNA, which spans 39 bases and is read in frame from base 1. CDR1 and CDR2 were assigned from the germline V gene as SQVTM and ANQGSEA. V is cut back by 4 bases and J by 2 bases, with 2 bases in the junction unmatched. Sample: blood. This TCR was recovered from a man older than 75 in good health. Recombination linked TRBV29-1 to TRBJ2-7, with 10 middle bases fitting TRBD2. Here the CDR3 is given as CSVALAGAYEQYF. Read as DNA, the sequence is TGCAGCGTTGCCCTAGCGGGGGCCTACGAGCAGTACTTC.